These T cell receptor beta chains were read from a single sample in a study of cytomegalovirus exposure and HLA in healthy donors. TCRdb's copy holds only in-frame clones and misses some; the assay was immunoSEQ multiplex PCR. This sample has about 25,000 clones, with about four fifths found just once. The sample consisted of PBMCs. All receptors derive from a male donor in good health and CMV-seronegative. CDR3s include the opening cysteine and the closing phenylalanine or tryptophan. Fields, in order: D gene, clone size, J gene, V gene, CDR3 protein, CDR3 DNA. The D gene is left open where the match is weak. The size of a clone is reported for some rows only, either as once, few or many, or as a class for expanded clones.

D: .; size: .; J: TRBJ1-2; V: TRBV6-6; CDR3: CASSHESRDGYTF; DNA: TGTGCCAGCAGCCATGAAAGTCGGGATGGCTACACCTTC
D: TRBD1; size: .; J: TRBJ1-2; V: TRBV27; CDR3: CASSPGQGSYGYTF; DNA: TGTGCCAGCAGCCCGGGACAGGGTTCCTATGGCTACACCTTC
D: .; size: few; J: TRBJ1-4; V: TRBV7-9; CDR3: CASSLGGGSEKLFF; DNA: TGTGCCAGCAGCTTGGGAGGAGGAAGCGAAAAACTGTTTTTT
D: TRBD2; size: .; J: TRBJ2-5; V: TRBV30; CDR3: CAWSVIVSGGTQYF; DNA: TGTGCCTGGAGTGTAATCGTATCGGGGGGGACCCAGTACTTC
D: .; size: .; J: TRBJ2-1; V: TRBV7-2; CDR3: CASSLITGHNEQFF; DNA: TGTGCCAGCAGCTTAATCACAGGACACAATGAGCAGTTCTTC
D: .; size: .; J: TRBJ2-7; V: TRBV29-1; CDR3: CSVGATHSPGYEQYF; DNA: TGCAGCGTTGGGGCTACGCATTCCCCCGGCTACGAGCAGTACTTC
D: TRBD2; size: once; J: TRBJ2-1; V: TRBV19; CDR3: CASSISGGAYNEQFF; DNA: TGTGCCAGTAGTATATCGGGGGGGGCCTACAATGAGCAGTTCTTC
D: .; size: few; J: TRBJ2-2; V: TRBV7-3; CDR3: CASSLTGVGLGELFF; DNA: TGTGCCAGCAGCTTAACAGGGGTCGGTCTCGGGGAGCTGTTTTTT
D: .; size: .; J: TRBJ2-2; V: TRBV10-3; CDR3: CAISRGGGELFF; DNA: TGTGCCATCAGCAGGGGCGGCGGGGAGCTGTTTTTT
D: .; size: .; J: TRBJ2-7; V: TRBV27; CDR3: CASSERTRASYEQYF; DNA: TGTGCCAGCAGTGAAAGAACTAGGGCATCTTACGAGCAGTACTTC
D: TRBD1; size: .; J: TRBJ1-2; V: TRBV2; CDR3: CASSLGQSTHGYTF; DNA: TGTGCCAGCAGTTTGGGACAGTCAACCCATGGCTACACCTTC
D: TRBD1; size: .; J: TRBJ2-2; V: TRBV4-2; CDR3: CASSQDVTGGGLTGELFF; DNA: TGTGCCAGCAGCCAAGACGTGACAGGGGGTGGATTAACCGGGGAGCTGTTTTTT
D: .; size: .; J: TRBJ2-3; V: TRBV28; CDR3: CASSRGADTQYF; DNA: TGTGCCAGCAGTAGGGGTGCCGATACGCAGTATTTC
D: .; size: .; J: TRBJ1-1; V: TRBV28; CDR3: CASSDGQGVSEAFF; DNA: TGTGCCAGCAGTGACGGGCAGGGTGTCTCTGAAGCTTTCTTT
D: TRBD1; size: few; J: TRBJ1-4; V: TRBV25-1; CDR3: CASSAGQSATNEKLFF; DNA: TGTGCCAGCAGTGCGGGACAGTCAGCAACTAATGAAAAACTGTTTTTT
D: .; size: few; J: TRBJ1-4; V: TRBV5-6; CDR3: CASSWRVSNEKLFF; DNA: TGTGCCAGCAGTTGGAGGGTCTCGAATGAAAAACTGTTTTTT
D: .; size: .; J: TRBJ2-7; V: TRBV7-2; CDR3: CASSLESWPGLIGEQYF; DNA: TGTGCCAGCAGCTTAGAGAGTTGGCCAGGGTTAATCGGCGAGCAGTACTTC
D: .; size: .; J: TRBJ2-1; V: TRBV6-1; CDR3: CASRGLYTYNEQFF; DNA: TGTGCCAGCAGAGGACTCTATACATACAATGAGCAGTTCTTC
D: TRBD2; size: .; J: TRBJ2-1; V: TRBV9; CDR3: CASSRTSGLYNEQFF; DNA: TGTGCCAGCAGTCGGACTAGCGGACTATACAATGAGCAGTTCTTC
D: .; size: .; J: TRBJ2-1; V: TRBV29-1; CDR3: CSVSEGDPGEQFF; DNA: TGCAGCGTTTCCGAGGGGGACCCGGGTGAGCAGTTCTTC
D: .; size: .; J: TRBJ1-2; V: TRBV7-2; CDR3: CASSPSQFYSNYGYTF; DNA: TGTGCCAGCAGCCCCTCCCAATTCTATTCTAACTATGGCTACACCTTC
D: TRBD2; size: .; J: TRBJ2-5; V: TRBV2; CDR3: CASRVMTSGYQETQYF; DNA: TGTGCCAGCAGGGTTATGACTAGCGGGTACCAAGAGACCCAGTACTTC
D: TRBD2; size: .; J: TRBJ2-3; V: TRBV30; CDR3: CAWRSWTSGAGDTQYF; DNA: TGTGCCTGGCGGAGTTGGACTAGCGGGGCTGGAGATACGCAGTATTTT
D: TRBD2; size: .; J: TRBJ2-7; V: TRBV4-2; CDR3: CASSQDPSGGEGDEQYF; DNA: TGTGCCAGCAGCCAAGACCCTAGCGGGGGGGAGGGCGACGAGCAGTACTTC
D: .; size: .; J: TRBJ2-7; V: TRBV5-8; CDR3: CASSLVVGLEQYF; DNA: TGTGCCAGCAGCTTGGTTGTGGGGCTTGAGCAGTACTTC
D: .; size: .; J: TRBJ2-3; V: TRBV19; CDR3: CASSDLATDTQYF; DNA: TGTGCCAGTAGCGATCTAGCGACAGATACGCAGTATTTT
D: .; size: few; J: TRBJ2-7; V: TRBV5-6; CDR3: CASSAGQLASYEQYF; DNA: TGTGCCAGCAGCGCCGGACAGTTGGCTTCCTACGAGCAGTACTTC
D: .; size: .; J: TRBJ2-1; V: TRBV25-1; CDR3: CATTAGLSYNEQFF; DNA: TGTGCCACCACGGCGGGACTCTCCTACAATGAGCAGTTCTTC
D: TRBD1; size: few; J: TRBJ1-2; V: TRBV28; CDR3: CASSPPSRGRGGYTF; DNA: TGTGCCAGCAGTCCTCCCAGCAGGGGGCGAGGTGGCTACACCTTC
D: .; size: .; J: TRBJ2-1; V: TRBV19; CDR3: CASSTYSGQAPNEQFF; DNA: TGTGCCAGTAGTACTTATAGCGGCCAAGCCCCCAATGAGCAGTTCTTC
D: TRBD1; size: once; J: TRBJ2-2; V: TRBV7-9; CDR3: CASSSRDRNTGELFF; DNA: TGTGCCAGCAGCTCAAGGGACAGGAACACCGGGGAGCTGTTTTTT
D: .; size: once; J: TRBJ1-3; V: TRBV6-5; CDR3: CASSHEGSSGNTIYF; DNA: TGTGCCAGCAGTCACGAGGGCAGCTCTGGAAACACCATATATTTT
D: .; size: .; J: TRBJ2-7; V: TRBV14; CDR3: CASSRLSVASYEQCF; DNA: TGTGCCAGCAGCCGCCTAAGTGTAGCGTCCTACGAGCAGTGCTTC
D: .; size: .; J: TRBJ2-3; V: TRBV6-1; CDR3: CASSEVGARADTQYF; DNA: TGTGCCAGCAGTGAAGTAGGCGCTCGGGCAGATACGCAGTATTTT
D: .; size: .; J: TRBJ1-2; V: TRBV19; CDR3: CASISERQGLYGYTF; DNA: TGTGCCAGTATCTCAGAAAGGCAGGGGCTATATGGCTACACCTTC
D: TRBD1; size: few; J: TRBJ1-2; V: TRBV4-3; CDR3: CASSQDLGGWTGLKLNYGYTF; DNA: TGCGCCAGCAGCCAAGATTTGGGGGGCTGGACAGGGCTAAAGTTAAACTATGGCTACACCTTC
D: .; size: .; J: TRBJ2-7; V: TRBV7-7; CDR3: CASSLAPQGLGSYEQYF; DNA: TGTGCCAGCAGCTTAGCGCCCCAGGGTCTGGGGTCCTACGAGCAGTACTTC